The 17 T cell receptor beta chains presented below share a single source sample, sequenced in a study of CD8+CD57+ T cells in acquired aplastic anemia listed by TCRdb under 2018. TCRdb lists the instrument as Illumina HiSeq 2000. Profiling of TCR beta VDJ combinations and CDR3 sequences used genomic DNA as the template. TCRdb handled the public reads itself, with Q25 trimming in fastp and clone calling in MiXCR, and kept productive beta chains. Duplicate CDR3 protein sequences are folded into a single record with the most common DNA and genes. This sample holds under 200,000 distinct CDR3 sequences; about 60% were observed only once. The top ten constitute 45% of the sample. Input material: sorted CD4+, CD8+, or CD8+CD57+ T cells (not recorded which) from PBMCs. These receptors were obtained from a human donor in good health.

The gene calls are TRBV7-9 and TRBJ2-7, with 9 bases lining up with TRBD1. The CDR3 has 15 amino acids. The germline V gene has CDR1 SEHNR and CDR2 FQNEAQ (reference sequence). The J segment lost 2 bases and the V segment lost 5 bases, leaving 7 bases of the junction unmatched. CDR3 in amino acids: CASSVGQGLTYEQYF. Here the CDR3 DNA reads TGTGCCAGCAGCGTTGGACAGGGGCTTACCTACGAGCAGTACTTC.

Turning to this clonotype: The CDR3 does not end in the conserved phenylalanine or tryptophan, so this is likely a read error. This chain joins TRBV29-1 and TRBJ1-1; D uncertain. This CDR3 contains 13 residues. The V and J ends lost 5 bases and 6 bases respectively, with 16 bases between them. CDR1 and CDR2 from the germline V gene are SQVTM and ANQGSEA. The CDR3 region has the DNA TGCAGCGTTCCCCACATTGGGATCTCTGAAGCTTTCTTG. As protein: CSVPHIGISEAFL.

This chain links TRBV9 with TRBJ2-5, with D tentatively TRBD1 or TRBD2 (5 bases each). The V end was cut by 4 bases, the J end by 3 bases, with 13 bases between. CDR1 and CDR2 (germline): SGDLS, YYNGEE. The CDR3 runs 14 residues. CDR3 in amino acids: CASSTRDGEETQYF. DNA for the CDR3: TGTGCCAGCAGCACCCGGGACGGCGAAGAGACCCAGTACTTC. The complete variable domain, with remaining parts taken from reference TRBV9 and TRBJ2-5, reads DSGVTQTPKHLITATGQRVTLRCSPRSGDLSVYWYQQSLDQGLQFLIQYYNGEERAKGNILERFSAQQFPDLHSELNLSSLELGDSALYFCASSTRDGEETQYFGPGTRLLVL.

V gene TRBV25-1 combines with J gene TRBJ2-7; D may be TRBD1 (6 bases). The V gene lost 1 base and the J gene lost 3 bases, with 10 bases spanning the gap. In germline, CDR1 is MGHDK, CDR2 SYGVNS. This CDR3 region has 14 residues. For the CDR3, the DNA is TGTGCCAGCAGTGAATTAAGGGACAACTACGAGCAGTACTTC. Protein product: CASSELRDNYEQYF.

J is TRBJ1-1 and V is TRBV7-9; D is perhaps TRBD1 (6 bases). The V end lost 5 bases, the J end lost 3 bases, and 13 bases lay between the germline ends. CDR1 is SEHNR and CDR2 is FQNEAQ in the germline V gene (reference sequence). This CDR3 has 14 residues. The CDR3 nucleotides are TGTGCCAGCAGCCCCGAGGGGGAAGACACTGAAGCTTTCTTT. Translating gives CASSPEGEDTEAFF. The variable domain in full, with the rest retrieved from reference TRBV7-9 and TRBJ1-1, is DTGVSQNPRHKITKRGQNVTFRCDPISEHNRLYWYRQTLGQGPEFLTYFQNEAQLEKSRLLSDRFSAERPKGSFSTLEIQRTEQGDSAMYLCASSPEGEDTEAFFGQGTRLTVV.

The chain recombines TRBV20-1 with TRBJ2-5, with 8 bases aligning to TRBD1. V gave up 6 bases and J gave up 4 bases; unmatched junction bases: 7. Germline V gene sequence: CDR1 DFQATT, CDR2 SNEGSKA (reference sequence). CDR3 length equals 13 residues. The CDR3 DNA follows: TGCAGTGCAAGCAGGGGGCTTTTAGAGACCCAGTACTTC. It codes for CSASRGLLETQYF.

This clonotype was seen at least ten times. The chain uses TRBV20-1 and TRBJ2-1, with D hard to call. The CDR3 loop spans 13 amino acids. CDR1 and CDR2 (germline): DFQATT, SNEGSKA (reference sequence). V shed 0 bases and J shed 6 bases, with 9 bases lying between them. The CDR3 region is CSARDLKGNEQFF. DNA of the CDR3: TGCAGTGCTAGAGATCTCAAGGGCAATGAGCAGTTCTTC.

This rearrangement joins TRBV11-1 to TRBJ2-5; 11 bases align to TRBD1. The V and J ends lost 7 bases and 5 bases, in that order; junction bases with no gene match: 9. The CDR3 has 15 residues. Germline V CDR1 and CDR2: SGHAT, FQDESV (reference sequence). The CDR3 DNA is TGTGCCAGCAACCAGGACAGGGGGCTCAGGGAGACCCAGTACTTC. Amino acids: CASNQDRGLRETQYF.

The chain uses TRBV15 and TRBJ2-6; possibly TRBD1 for D (5 bases). The V gene's germline CDR1 is LNHNV and CDR2 YYDKDF (reference sequence). The CDR3 loop spans 18 amino acids. V was trimmed by 0 bases and J by 1 base, leaving 13 bases between them. CDR3 in DNA: TGTGCCACCAGCAGAGATCCAGGGCTAGGGTCTGGGGCCAACGTCCTGACTTTC. Protein: CATSRDPGLGSGANVLTF. The variable domain in full, with the rest retrieved from reference TRBV15 and TRBJ2-6, is DAMVIQNPRYQVTQFGKPVTLSCSQTLNHNVMYWYQQKSSQAPKLLFHYYDKDFNNEADTPDNFQSRRPNTSFCFLDIRSPGLGDTAMYLCATSRDPGLGSGANVLTFGAGSRLTVL.

In this sample, this clonotype turned up once. One end of the junction fails to match germline, which may point to a read error. The chain recombines TRBV5-1 with TRBJ1-2; D gene unclear. This CDR3 contains 11 residues. From germline, CDR1 is SGHRS and CDR2 YFSETQ. The CDR3 here is CASLGGRGYTF. CDR3 coding DNA: TGTGCCAGCCTAGGTGGGCGGGGCTACACCTTC.

This chain connects TRBV2 to TRBJ1-6; 7 bases fit TRBD1. The CDR3 contains 15 residues. Germline V CDR1 and CDR2: SNHLY, FYNNEI. The V and J ends lost 6 bases and 8 bases, in that order; junction bases with no gene match: 10. The CDR3 DNA reads TGTGCCAGCAGATTCCCGGGACAGACCTATTCACCCCTCCACTTT. Amino acids: CASRFPGQTYSPLHF.

This clonotype occurred a few times. This chain joins TRBV7-9 and TRBJ2-5; a possible D gene is TRBD2 (5 bases). From germline, CDR1 is SEHNR and CDR2 FQNEAQ (reference sequence). V gave up 1 base and J gave up 3 bases, with 9 bases separating them. The CDR3 length is 14 residues. CDR3 protein: CASSLVPAEETQYF. CDR3 nucleotides: TGTGCCAGCAGCTTAGTCCCAGCGGAAGAGACCCAGTACTTC.

The chain joins TRBV19 to TRBJ1-5; 12 bases line up with TRBD1. This CDR3 region has 16 residues. Germline V gives CDR1 LNHDA, CDR2 SQIVND (reference sequence). The V and J ends lost 4 bases and 6 bases, in that order; junction bases with no gene match: 7. This CDR3 is CASSTGTGGAGQPQHF. For the CDR3, the DNA is TGTGCCAGTAGTACTGGGACAGGGGGCGCCGGTCAGCCCCAGCATTTT.

A single count supports this clonotype. The CDR3 ends on some other residue instead of the conserved phenylalanine or tryptophan, so this is likely a read error. This chain joins TRBV10-2 and TRBJ2-7; 7 bases align to TRBD2. Germline V gives CDR1 WSHSY, CDR2 SAAADI. CDR3 size: 14 residues. Losses at the gene ends were 2 bases for V and 3 bases for J; bases not matched to a gene: 4. The DNA for the CDR3 is TGCGCCAGCAGTGAGGGGGGGGTGGACTACGAGCAGTACCTC. Translation: CASSEGGVDYEQYL.

This clonotype appeared a single time. The rearrangement joins TRBV7-8 to TRBJ1-2, with D unclear. The CDR3 is 13 amino acids. The V end was cut by 2 bases, the J end by 7 bases, with 11 bases between. Per germline, CDR1 SGHVS and CDR2 FQNEAQ. CDR3 coding DNA: TGTGCCAGCAGCTTATCCGGACGGAGTGGCTACACCTTC. Its translation is CASSLSGRSGYTF. The variable domain in full, completed from reference TRBV7-8 and TRBJ1-2, reads GAGVSQSPRYKVAKRGQDVALRCDPISGHVSLFWYQQALGQGPEFLTYFQNEAQLDKSGLPSDRFFAERPEGSVSTLKIQRTQQEDSAVYLCASSLSGRSGYTFGSGTRLTVV.

In DNA, the CDR3 is TGTGCCAGCAGCTTAGAGACAGGGTGGAAGCCCCAGCATTTT. Translation: CASSLETGWKPQHF. The V call is TRBV7-8, the J call TRBJ1-5; 7 bases line up with TRBD1. V was pared by 1 base and J by 8 bases, with 5 bases of the junction left unmatched. CDR1 is SGHVS and CDR2 is FQNEAQ in the germline V gene. The CDR3 is made up of 14 amino acids.

The count of this clonotype is one. The chain combines TRBV29-1 with TRBJ1-2, with 7 bases aligning to TRBD1. The trim removed 5 bases at V and 1 base at J, leaving 7 bases unmatched. The germline gives CDR1 SQVTM, CDR2 ANQGSEA. The CDR3 runs 14 residues. CDR3 loop: CSVNRGRFNYGYTF. CDR3 in DNA: TGCAGCGTTAACAGGGGCCGATTTAACTATGGCTACACCTTC.